The subject of this entry is one T cell receptor (beta chain). Its specificity is unknown. RNA transcripts were the template for amplifying TCR beta CDR3 regions. With the HTBI primer set, the TCR CDR3 went through a first round of RT-PCR. From the multiplex PCR reads, TCRdb called clonotypes with MiXCR, one entry per CDR3 protein. This table holds over 250,000 distinct CDR3 sequences, about 25% found once. These data are taken from a study of T cells in Graves' hyperthyroidism and ophthalmopathy. The V gene lost 5 bases and the J gene lost 6 bases, with 13 bases spanning the gap. CDR3 length: 13 residues. Germline V CDR1 and CDR2: SGHAT, FQNNGV. The diagnostic basis comprised clinical symptoms, serum thyroxine and TRAb, thyroid ultrasound and orbital computed tomography. First hyperthyroidism diagnosis is when the blood sample was obtained, before any ophthalmopathy symptoms. Study conclusions and caveats: Ophthalmopathy, as predicted by the model, came a median roughly 6.8 months after the prediction. Blood also carried most thyroid clonotypes expanded above 0.001.

The specimen was blood. The source is a man aged 35 to 55 with Graves' hyperthyroidism that later progressed to Graves' ophthalmopathy. V is TRBV11-2 and J is TRBJ1-1; tentatively, D is TRBD1 (5 bases). The CDR3 sequence is CASSPPSRAEAFF. CDR3 nucleotides: TGTGCCAGCAGCCCCCCGTCCAGGGCTGAAGCTTTCTTT.